The 12 T cell receptor beta chains below were found in one sample sequenced in a study of blood T cell repertoires in COVID-19. Here immunoSEQ multiplex PCR was the method, and the copy in TCRdb shows in-frame clones only, minus some. Here the sample spans around 160,000 clones, less than 90% being singletons. Sequencing input: PBMCs or T cells enriched from blood (not recorded which). The receptors stem from a woman aged 45-65 years who had been exposed to COVID-19.

The chain joins TRBV29-1 to TRBJ2-3, with D tentatively TRBD1 (6 bases). Looked up from germline, CDR1 is SQVTM and CDR2 is ANQGSEA. Trimming stripped 1 base from V and 2 bases from J, with 13 bases between. The CDR3 is made up of 15 amino acids. The CDR3 DNA reads TGCAGCGTTGAAGGGACAGACAGATTCACAGATACGCAGTATTTT. This gives the protein CSVEGTDRFTDTQYF.

The chain links TRBV5-6 to TRBJ2-7, with D uncertain. With 0 bases removed from V and 0 bases from J, the gap between germline ends came to 7 bases. Germline lookup yields CDR1 SGHDT and CDR2 YYEEEE. The CDR3 is 14 residues long. The CDR3: CASSLGGSSYEQYF. CDR3 bases: TGTGCCAGCAGCTTGGGCGGTAGCTCCTACGAGCAGTACTTC.

The CDR3 DNA reads TGTGCCAGCAGCTTAGAGCCGGGACAGCCCCAGCATTTT. This codes for CASSLEPGQPQHF. The V and J genes are TRBV7-3 and TRBJ1-5, with D unresolved. Trimming removed 2 bases from V and 7 bases from J, with 9 bases in between. This CDR3 is 13 amino acids long. CDR1 and CDR2 (germline): SGHTA, FQGTGA.

CDR3 region: CASRGQGYSNQPQHF. In DNA, the CDR3 is TGTGCCAGCAGGGGACAGGGGTATAGCAATCAGCCCCAGCATTTT. The chain links TRBV27 to TRBJ1-5; 10 bases are a match to TRBD1. Germline loops: CDR1 MNHEY, CDR2 SMNVEV (reference sequence). V lost 6 bases, J lost 0 bases, and 2 bases stayed unmatched. The CDR3 consists of 15 residues.

This clone was recorded once. J is TRBJ1-1 and V is TRBV30; TRBD1 matches 7 bases. With V trimmed by 6 bases and J by 2 bases, 15 bases remained unmatched. The germline CDR1 and CDR2 sequences are GTSNPN and SVGIG (reference sequence). The CDR3 spans 16 residues. CDR3 nucleotide sequence: TGTGCCTGCCAAAAATTGACAGGGCTCCTAAACACTGAAGCTTTCTTT. It encodes CACQKLTGLLNTEAFF.

The chain couples TRBV13 to TRBJ2-3, with 8 bases identical to TRBD2. Germline loops: CDR1 PRHDT, CDR2 FYEKMQ (reference sequence). CDR3 size: 16 residues. The V gene end was trimmed by 4 bases and the J gene end by 1 base; junction bases not matched to a gene: 7. CDR3 amino acids: CASSSPGRGGTDTQYF. CDR3 bases: TGTGCCAGCAGCTCGCCCGGGCGGGGGGGCACAGATACGCAGTATTTT.

The chain recombines TRBV6-5 with TRBJ1-2, with a weak D call TRBD1 (6 bases). V shed 6 bases and J shed 8 bases, with 16 bases lying between them. CDR1 and CDR2 from the germline V gene are MNHEY and SVGAGI. This CDR3 region has 13 residues. The DNA of the CDR3 is TGTGCCAGCAGACACCCCGAAGGGGGAGGCTACACCTTC. This encodes CASRHPEGGGYTF.

The rearrangement links TRBV29-1 to TRBJ1-3; a weak D match, TRBD1 (5 bases). V dropped 2 bases and J dropped 3 bases, with 11 bases sitting between them. The CDR3 consists of 14 residues. The germline gives CDR1 SQVTM, CDR2 ANQGSEA. The CDR3 DNA is TGCAGCGTTGAAATGTGGGGGGATGGAAACACCATATATTTT. Protein product: CSVEMWGDGNTIYF.

The rearrangement links TRBV10-2 to TRBJ1-1, with D possibly TRBD1 on 6 matching bases. CDR3 length: 12 amino acids. Trimming stripped 6 bases from V and 11 bases from J, with 16 bases between. Looked up from germline, CDR1 is WSHSY and CDR2 is SAAADI. The CDR3 sequence is CASRIGTMGAFF. The CDR3 nucleotides are TGCGCCAGCAGAATCGGGACAATGGGGGCTTTCTTT.

V is TRBV19 and J is TRBJ1-5; 7 bases align to TRBD1. The CDR3 consists of 15 residues. CDR1 and CDR2 from the germline V gene are LNHDA and SQIVND (reference sequence). V dropped 3 bases and J dropped 4; count of bases not matched to a gene: 6. Here the CDR3 reads CASSMPTGNNQPQHF. CDR3 bases: TGTGCCAGTAGTATGCCGACAGGGAATAATCAGCCCCAGCATTTT.

The chain joins TRBV5-1 to TRBJ2-5; 9 bases fit TRBD1. With 0 bases clipped from V and 5 bases from J, the junction kept 8 bases outside the gene matches. The CDR3 is 16 residues long. CDR1 is SGHRS and CDR2 is YFSETQ in the germline V gene. DNA for the CDR3: TGCGCCAGCAGCTTGGCGGCGACAGGGGGTATTGAGACCCAGTACTTC. Translated: CASSLAATGGIETQYF.

This chain joins TRBV27 and TRBJ1-4; D perhaps matches TRBD1 (5 bases). The CDR3 contains 15 residues. Trimming cost V 2 bases and J 6 bases, with 13 bases left between them. Germline V gene data show CDR1 as MNHEY and CDR2 as SMNVEV (reference sequence). This chain's CDR3 is CASSLTGREYEKLFF. CDR3 DNA: TGTGCCAGCAGTTTAACAGGCAGGGAATATGAAAAACTGTTTTTT.